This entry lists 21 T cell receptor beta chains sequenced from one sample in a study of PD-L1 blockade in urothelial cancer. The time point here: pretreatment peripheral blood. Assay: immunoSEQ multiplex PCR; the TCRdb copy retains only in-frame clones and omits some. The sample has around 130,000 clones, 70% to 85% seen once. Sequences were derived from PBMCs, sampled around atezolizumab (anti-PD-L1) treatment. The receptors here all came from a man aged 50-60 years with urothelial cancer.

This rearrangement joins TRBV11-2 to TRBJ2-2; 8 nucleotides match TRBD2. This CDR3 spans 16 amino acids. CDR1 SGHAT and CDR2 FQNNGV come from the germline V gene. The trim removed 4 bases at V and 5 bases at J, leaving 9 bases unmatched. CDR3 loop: CASSSGGVIMTGELFF. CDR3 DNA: TGTGCCAGCAGCTCCGGGGGGGTGATTATGACCGGGGAGCTGTTTTTT.

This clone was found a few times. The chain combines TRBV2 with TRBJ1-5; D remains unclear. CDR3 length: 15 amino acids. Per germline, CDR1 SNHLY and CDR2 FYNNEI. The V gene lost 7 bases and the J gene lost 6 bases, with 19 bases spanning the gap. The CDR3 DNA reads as TGTGCCAGCACACCGTACTTGGGCCAGGCTCAGCCCCAGCATTTT. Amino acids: CASTPYLGQAQPQHF.

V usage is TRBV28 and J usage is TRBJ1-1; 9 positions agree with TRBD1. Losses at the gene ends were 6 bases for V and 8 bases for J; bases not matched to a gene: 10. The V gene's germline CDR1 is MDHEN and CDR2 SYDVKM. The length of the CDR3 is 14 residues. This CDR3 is CASSPTGGNVEAFF. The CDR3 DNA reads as TGTGCCAGCAGCCCAACAGGGGGCAATGTCGAAGCTTTCTTT.

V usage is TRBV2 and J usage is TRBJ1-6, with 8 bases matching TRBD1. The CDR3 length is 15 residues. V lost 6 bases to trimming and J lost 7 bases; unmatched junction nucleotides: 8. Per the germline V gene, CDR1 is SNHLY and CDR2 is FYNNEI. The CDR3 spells CASSRTGLGNSPLHF. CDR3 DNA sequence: TGTGCCAGCAGCCGGACAGGGTTGGGAAATTCACCCCTCCACTTT.

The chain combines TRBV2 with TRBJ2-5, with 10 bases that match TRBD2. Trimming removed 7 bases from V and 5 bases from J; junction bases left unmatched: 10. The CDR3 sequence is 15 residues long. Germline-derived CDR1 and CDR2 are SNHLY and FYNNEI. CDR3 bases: TGTGCCAGCACCGGAGCGGGAGGGAGAGAGGAGACCCAGTACTTC. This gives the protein CASTGAGGREETQYF.

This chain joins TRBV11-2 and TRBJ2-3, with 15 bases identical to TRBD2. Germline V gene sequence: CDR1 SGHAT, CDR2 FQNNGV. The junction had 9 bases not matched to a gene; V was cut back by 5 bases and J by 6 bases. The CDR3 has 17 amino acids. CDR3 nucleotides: TGTGCCAGCAGCCCAGGAGGGACTAGCGGGAGGTTTGATACGCAGTATTTT. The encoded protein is CASSPGGTSGRFDTQYF.

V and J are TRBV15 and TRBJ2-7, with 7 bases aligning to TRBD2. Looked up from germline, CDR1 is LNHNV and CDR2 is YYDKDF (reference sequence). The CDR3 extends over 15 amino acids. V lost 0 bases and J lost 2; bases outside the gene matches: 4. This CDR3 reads CATSRDSGVTYEQYF. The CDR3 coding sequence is TGTGCCACCAGCAGAGACAGCGGGGTTACCTACGAGCAGTACTTC. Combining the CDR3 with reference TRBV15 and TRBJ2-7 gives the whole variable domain DAMVIQNPRYQVTQFGKPVTLSCSQTLNHNVMYWYQQKSSQAPKLLFHYYDKDFNNEADTPDNFQSRRPNTSFCFLDIRSPGLGDTAMYLCATSRDSGVTYEQYFGPGTRLTVT.

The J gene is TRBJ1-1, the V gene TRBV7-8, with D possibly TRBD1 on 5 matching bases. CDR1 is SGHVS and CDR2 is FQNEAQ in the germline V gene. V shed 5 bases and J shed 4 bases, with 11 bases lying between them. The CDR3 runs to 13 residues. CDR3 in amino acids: CASSRGGGTEAFF. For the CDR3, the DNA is TGTGCCAGCAGCCGCGGGGGGGGCACTGAAGCTTTCTTT.

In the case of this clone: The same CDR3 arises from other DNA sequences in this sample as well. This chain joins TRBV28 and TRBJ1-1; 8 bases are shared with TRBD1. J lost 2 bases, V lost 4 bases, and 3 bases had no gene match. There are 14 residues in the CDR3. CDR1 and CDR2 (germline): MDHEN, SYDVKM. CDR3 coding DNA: TGTGCCAGCAGTTCCGGACAGGGCAACACTGAAGCTTTCTTT. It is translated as CASSSGQGNTEAFF.

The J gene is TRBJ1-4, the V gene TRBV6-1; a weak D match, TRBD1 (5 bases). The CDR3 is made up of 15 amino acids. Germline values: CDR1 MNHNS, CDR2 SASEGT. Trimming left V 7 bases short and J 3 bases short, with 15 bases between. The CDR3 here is CASNLWGVSNEKLFF. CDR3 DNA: TGTGCCAGCAATCTATGGGGGGTCTCTAATGAAAAACTGTTTTTT.

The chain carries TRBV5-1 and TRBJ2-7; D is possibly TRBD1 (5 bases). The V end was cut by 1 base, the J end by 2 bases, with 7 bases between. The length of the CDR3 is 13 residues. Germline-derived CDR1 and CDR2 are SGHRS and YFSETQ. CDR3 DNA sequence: TGCGCCAGCAGCTTGTGGGGCACCTACGAGCAGTACTTC. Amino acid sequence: CASSLWGTYEQYF. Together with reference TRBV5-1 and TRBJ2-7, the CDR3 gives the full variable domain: KAGVTQTPRYLIKTRGQQVTLSCSPISGHRSVSWYQQTPGQGLQFLFEYFSETQRNKGNFPGRFSGRQFSNSRSEMNVSTLELGDSALYLCASSLWGTYEQYFGPGTRLTVT.

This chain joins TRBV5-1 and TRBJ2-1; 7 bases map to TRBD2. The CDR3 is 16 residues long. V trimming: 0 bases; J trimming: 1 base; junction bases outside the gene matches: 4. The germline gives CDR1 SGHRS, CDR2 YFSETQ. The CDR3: CASSLDIAGSYNEQFF. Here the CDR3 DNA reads TGCGCCAGCAGCTTGGATATAGCGGGTTCCTACAATGAGCAGTTCTTC.

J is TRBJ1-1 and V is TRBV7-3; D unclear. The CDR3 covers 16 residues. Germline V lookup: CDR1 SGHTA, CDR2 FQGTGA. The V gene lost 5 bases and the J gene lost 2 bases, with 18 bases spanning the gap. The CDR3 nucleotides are TGTGCCAGCAGCCCCCATGAAGGTCGGGTTAACACTGAAGCTTTCTTT. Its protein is CASSPHEGRVNTEAFF.

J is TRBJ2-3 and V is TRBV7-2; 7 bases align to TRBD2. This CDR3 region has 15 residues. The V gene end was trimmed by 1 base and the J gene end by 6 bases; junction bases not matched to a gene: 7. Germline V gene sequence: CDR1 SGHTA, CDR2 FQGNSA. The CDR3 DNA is TGTGCCAGCAGCTTAGGAAGGACTAGTCTGGATACGCAGTATTTT. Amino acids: CASSLGRTSLDTQYF.

The CDR3 DNA reads as TGTGCCAGCAGTTTAAATTCAGTAAATCAGCCCCAGCATTTT. Its translation: CASSLNSVNQPQHF. V is TRBV28 and J is TRBJ1-5; unclear D gene. The CDR3 consists of 14 residues. The V and J ends lost 2 bases and 4 bases respectively, with 9 bases between them. Germline-derived CDR1 and CDR2 are MDHEN and SYDVKM.

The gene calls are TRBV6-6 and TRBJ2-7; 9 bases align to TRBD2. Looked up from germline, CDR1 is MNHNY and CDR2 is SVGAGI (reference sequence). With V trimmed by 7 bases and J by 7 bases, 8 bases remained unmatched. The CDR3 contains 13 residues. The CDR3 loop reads CASTRTSEWEQYF. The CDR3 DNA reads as TGTGCCAGCACCCGGACTAGCGAATGGGAGCAGTACTTC.

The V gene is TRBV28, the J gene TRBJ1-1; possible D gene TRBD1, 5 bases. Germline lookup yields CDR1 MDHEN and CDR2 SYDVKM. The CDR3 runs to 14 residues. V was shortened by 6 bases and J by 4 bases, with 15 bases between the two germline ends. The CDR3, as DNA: TGTGCCAGCAGACGGACCGGGGGAGGCACTGAAGCTTTCTTT. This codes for CASRRTGGGTEAFF.

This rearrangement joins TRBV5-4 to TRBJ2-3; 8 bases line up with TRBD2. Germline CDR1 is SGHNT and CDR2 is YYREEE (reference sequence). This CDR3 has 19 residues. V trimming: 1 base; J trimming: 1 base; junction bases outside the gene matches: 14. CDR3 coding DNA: TGTGCCAGCAGCTTGAGCCGGGGGCGGGAGGCTCGGGGCACAGATACGCAGTATTTT. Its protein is CASSLSRGREARGTDTQYF.

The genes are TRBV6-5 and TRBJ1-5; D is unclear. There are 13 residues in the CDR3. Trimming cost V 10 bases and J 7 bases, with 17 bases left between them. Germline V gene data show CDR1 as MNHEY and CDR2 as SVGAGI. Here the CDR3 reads CATSPAGGQPQHF. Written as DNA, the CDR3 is TGTGCCACCAGCCCCGCCGGAGGGCAGCCCCAGCATTTT.

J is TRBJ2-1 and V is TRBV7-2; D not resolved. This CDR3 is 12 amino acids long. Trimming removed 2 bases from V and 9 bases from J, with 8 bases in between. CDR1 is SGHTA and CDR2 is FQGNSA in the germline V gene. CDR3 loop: CASSLQVGEQFF. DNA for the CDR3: TGTGCCAGCAGCTTACAGGTTGGTGAGCAGTTCTTC.

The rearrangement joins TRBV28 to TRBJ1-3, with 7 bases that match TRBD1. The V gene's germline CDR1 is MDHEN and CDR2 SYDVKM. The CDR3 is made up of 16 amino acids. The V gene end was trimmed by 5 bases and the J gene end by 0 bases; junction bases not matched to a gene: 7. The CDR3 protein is CASSPRAGGSGNTIYF. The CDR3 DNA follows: TGTGCCAGCAGTCCCCGCGCAGGGGGCTCTGGAAACACCATATATTTT.